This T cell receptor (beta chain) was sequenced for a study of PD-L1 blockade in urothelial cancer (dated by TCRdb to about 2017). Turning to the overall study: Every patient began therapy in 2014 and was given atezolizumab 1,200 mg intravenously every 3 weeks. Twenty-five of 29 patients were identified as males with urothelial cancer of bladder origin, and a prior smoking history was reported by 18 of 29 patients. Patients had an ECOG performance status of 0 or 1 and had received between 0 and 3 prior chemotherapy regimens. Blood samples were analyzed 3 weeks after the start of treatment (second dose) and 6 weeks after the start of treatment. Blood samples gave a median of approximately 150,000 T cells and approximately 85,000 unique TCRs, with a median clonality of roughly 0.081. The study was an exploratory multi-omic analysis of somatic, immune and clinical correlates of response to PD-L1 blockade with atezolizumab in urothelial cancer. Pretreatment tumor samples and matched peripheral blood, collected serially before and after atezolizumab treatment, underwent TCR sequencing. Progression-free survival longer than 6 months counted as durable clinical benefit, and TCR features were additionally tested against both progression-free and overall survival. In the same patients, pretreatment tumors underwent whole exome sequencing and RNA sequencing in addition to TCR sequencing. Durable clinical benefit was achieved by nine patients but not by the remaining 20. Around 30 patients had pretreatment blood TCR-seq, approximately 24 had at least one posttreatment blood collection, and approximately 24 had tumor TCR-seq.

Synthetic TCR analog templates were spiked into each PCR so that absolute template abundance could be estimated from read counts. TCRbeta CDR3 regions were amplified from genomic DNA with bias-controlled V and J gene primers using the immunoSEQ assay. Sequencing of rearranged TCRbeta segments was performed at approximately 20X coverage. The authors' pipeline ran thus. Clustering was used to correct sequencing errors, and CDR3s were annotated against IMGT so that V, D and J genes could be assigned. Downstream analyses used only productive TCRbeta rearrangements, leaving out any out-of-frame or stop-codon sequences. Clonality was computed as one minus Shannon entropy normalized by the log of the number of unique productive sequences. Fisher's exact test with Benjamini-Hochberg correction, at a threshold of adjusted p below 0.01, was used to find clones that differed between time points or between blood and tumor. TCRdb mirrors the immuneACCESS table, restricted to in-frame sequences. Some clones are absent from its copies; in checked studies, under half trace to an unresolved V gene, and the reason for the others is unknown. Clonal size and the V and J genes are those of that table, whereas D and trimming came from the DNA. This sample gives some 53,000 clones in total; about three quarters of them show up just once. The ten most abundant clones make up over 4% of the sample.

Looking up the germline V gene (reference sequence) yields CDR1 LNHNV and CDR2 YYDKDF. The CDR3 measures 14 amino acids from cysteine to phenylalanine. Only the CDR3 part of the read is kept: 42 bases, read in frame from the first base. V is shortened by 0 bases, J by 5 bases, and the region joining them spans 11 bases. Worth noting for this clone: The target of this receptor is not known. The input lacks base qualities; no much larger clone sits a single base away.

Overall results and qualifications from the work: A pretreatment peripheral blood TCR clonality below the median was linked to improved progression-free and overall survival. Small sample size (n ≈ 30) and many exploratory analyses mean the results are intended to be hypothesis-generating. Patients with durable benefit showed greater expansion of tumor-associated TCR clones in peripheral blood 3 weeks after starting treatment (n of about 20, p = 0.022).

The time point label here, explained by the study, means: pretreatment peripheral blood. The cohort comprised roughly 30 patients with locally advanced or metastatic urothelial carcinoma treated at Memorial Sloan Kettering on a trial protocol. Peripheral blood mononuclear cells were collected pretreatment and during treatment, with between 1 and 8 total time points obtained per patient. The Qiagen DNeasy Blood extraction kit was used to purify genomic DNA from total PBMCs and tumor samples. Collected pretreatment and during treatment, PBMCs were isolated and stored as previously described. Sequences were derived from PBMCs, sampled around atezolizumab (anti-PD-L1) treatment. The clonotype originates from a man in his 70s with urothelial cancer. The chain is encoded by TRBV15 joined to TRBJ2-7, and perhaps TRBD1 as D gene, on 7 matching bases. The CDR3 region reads CATSRDFRGDEQYF. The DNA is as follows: TGTGCCACCAGCAGAGATTTCAGGGGGGACGAGCAGTACTTC.